The 10 T cell receptor beta chains below were found in one sample sequenced in a study of T cells in Graves' hyperthyroidism and ophthalmopathy. Using RNA transcripts as the source, TCR beta CDR3 regions were amplified. HTBI primers were employed in a first-round RT-PCR of the TCR CDR3. TCRdb itself ran the multiplex PCR reads through MiXCR, one entry per CDR3 protein. The table records some 27,000 distinct CDR3 sequences, roughly 45% of them present only once. The sequencing sample was made of blood. These TCRs come from a woman aged 30 to 39 with Graves' hyperthyroidism.

This clonotype was seen at least ten times. The chain joins TRBV6-1 to TRBJ1-6; weak D call: TRBD1 (6 bases). The CDR3 has 15 amino acids. V was clipped by 3 bases and J by 8 bases, with 14 bases between them. The germline V gene encodes CDR1 MNHNS and CDR2 SASEGT. CDR3 coding DNA: TGTGCCAGCAGTGAGTTTCAGGGGAACGATTCACCCCTCCACTTT. Its protein is CASSEFQGNDSPLHF.

The V and J genes are TRBV12-3 or TRBV12-4 and TRBJ1-2; D gene unclear. V dropped 2 bases and J dropped 0 bases, with 16 bases sitting between them. The CDR3 runs 17 residues. The CDR3 spells CASSLPQETVTNYGYTF. For the CDR3, the DNA is TGTGCCAGCAGTTTACCACAAGAGACGGTCACTAACTATGGCTACACCTTC.

On this clonotype itself: The junction differs from germline at one of its ends, possibly a read error. The CDR3, as DNA: TGCAGTGCCCTAGGACTAGCGGGAGAAGACAATGTGCAGTTCTTC. This gives the protein CSALGLAGEDNVQFF. The chain recombines TRBV20-1 with TRBJ2-1, with 13 positions matching TRBD2. Germline-derived CDR1 and CDR2 are DFQATT and SNEGSKA (reference sequence). The CDR3 contains 15 residues.

This clonotype is labeled medium-sized. The V gene is TRBV10-3, the J gene TRBJ2-5, with D tentatively TRBD1 (5 bases). Trimming took off 6 bases at V and 4 bases at J, with 15 bases between the two ends. This CDR3 is 14 amino acids long. The germline CDR1 and CDR2 sequences are ENHRY and SYGVKD. The CDR3 sequence: CAIRNQGISETQYF. CDR3 sequence (DNA): TGTGCCATCAGAAATCAGGGAATATCAGAGACCCAGTACTTC.

This clonotype was detected ten times or more. The CDR3 is CAWSVGYDYGYTF. In DNA form, the CDR3 reads TGTGCCTGGAGTGTCGGATATGACTATGGCTACACCTTC. The chain combines TRBV30 with TRBJ1-2, with no clear D. The CDR3 runs 13 residues. CDR1 GTSNPN and CDR2 SVGIG come from the germline V gene (reference sequence). V lost 0 bases, J lost 3 bases, and 8 bases lay in between.

Details on this clonotype: This likely comes from a read error, as the CDR3 has no conserved phenylalanine or tryptophan at its end. The chain has TRBV12-3 or TRBV12-4 and TRBJ2-1, with 7 positions matching TRBD2. The CDR3 covers 14 residues. The ends lost 10 bases at V and 6 bases at J; junction bases unmatched: 12. The CDR3 nucleotides are TGTGCCAACAGATCGGGGGGAGGGCCCAATGAGCAGTTCTGC. It translates to CANRSGGGPNEQFC.

In this sample, this clonotype turned up a few times. The chain links TRBV9 to TRBJ2-7; D is undetermined. This CDR3 is 11 amino acids long. Per the germline V gene, CDR1 is SGDLS and CDR2 is YYNGEE. Trimming left V 3 bases short and J 5 bases short, with 6 bases between. The CDR3 DNA reads as TGTGCCAGCAGCGACTCGGACGAGCAGTACTTC. Translated, it gives CASSDSDEQYF.

CDR3 sequence (DNA): TGTGCCAGCAGTGAAGCGCTGAGCTACACCTTC. Its protein is CASSEALSYTF. The gene calls are TRBV6-1 and TRBJ1-2; D ambiguous. The CDR3 spans 11 residues. Germline V gene data show CDR1 as MNHNS and CDR2 as SASEGT. V lost 0 bases and J lost 9, with 5 bases in between.

This clonotype was recorded at least ten times. V is TRBV2 and J is TRBJ2-5; TRBD2 agrees at 12 bases. The ends lost 7 bases at V and 5 bases at J; junction bases unmatched: 11. Per germline, CDR1 SNHLY and CDR2 FYNNEI. The CDR3 contains 16 residues. CDR3 residues: CASMASGRAKGETQYF. CDR3 DNA sequence: TGTGCCAGCATGGCTAGCGGGAGGGCCAAGGGGGAGACCCAGTACTTC.

This clonotype is classed as medium-sized. The V gene is TRBV10-3, the J gene TRBJ1-6; 10 nucleotides line up with TRBD1. Germline V lookup: CDR1 ENHRY, CDR2 SYGVKD. The CDR3 totals 14 residues. V was clipped by 10 bases and J by 5 bases; unmatched bases: 5. CDR3 loop: CATRTGGNNSPLHF. The CDR3, as DNA: TGTGCCACACGGACAGGGGGAAATAATTCACCCCTCCACTTT.